A selection of T cell receptor beta chains follows, all from one sample in a study of CD8+ T cells in alopecia areata. The method was immunoSEQ multiplex PCR; TCRdb's version includes in-frame clones alone and lacks a portion of them. The table lists approximately 160,000 clones, around 60% of them singletons. Sequences were derived from CD4+ T cells sorted from blood, sampled at week 24, from a patient treated with tofacitinib. The receptor source for this set is a human donor with alopecia areata. The CDR3 runs from the conserved cysteine through the conserved F or W. Each record gives: D gene, J gene, clone size, V gene, CDR3 protein. A D gene is named only where the DNA matches it firmly. Clone size appears in some rows only: once, few, many, or a class for an expanded clone.

>.|TRBJ2-7|.|TRBV20-1
CSARGRVEQYF
>.|TRBJ1-2|.|TRBV30
CAWRDSGGGYTF
>.|TRBJ2-2|.|TRBV4-2
CASSQEVTTGELFF
>.|TRBJ1-2|.|TRBV5-6
CASSLEGNYGYTF
>.|TRBJ2-7|.|TRBV2
CASLLSKAYEQYF
>.|TRBJ2-6|.|TRBV9
CASSVLGSGANVLTF
>.|TRBJ2-3|.|TRBV2
CASERTVPDTQYF
>.|TRBJ1-5|.|TRBV29-1
CSVRVDGDQPQHF
>.|TRBJ1-1|.|TRBV6-5
CASRTHQGTEAFF
>.|TRBJ2-7|.|TRBV30
CAWGQGRFYEQYF
>.|TRBJ1-1|.|TRBV5-6
CASNEGPGTGFF
>.|TRBJ1-1|few|TRBV28
CASTSGSNTEAFF
>.|TRBJ2-6|.|TRBV29-1
CSVADSSSGANVLTF
>.|TRBJ2-5|.|TRBV19
CASSSQGAGETQYF
>TRBD2|TRBJ2-3|.|TRBV14
CASSQARGGLDTQYF
>.|TRBJ1-2|.|TRBV5-6
CASSPTGITGYTF
>.|TRBJ1-5|.|TRBV30
CAWSVGGGQPQHF
>.|TRBJ1-2|.|TRBV12-5
CASGLVNGRPYTF
>TRBD1|TRBJ1-2|once|TRBV6-5
CASRLRQGSHGYTF
>TRBD1|TRBJ1-3|.|TRBV30
CAWSVRGRQGSGNTIYF
>.|TRBJ2-1|.|TRBV30
CAWSVSGNEQFF
>.|TRBJ2-2|.|TRBV30
CAWSKGIRAGELFF
>TRBD1|TRBJ1-5|.|TRBV6-5
CASSPQGGRGQPQHF
>TRBD1|TRBJ2-1|few|TRBV5-1
CASRQGARNEQFF
>TRBD1|TRBJ1-5|once|TRBV29-1
CSVRQGGNQPQHF
>.|TRBJ1-3|.|TRBV9
CASSVRRDGNTIYF
>TRBD1|TRBJ2-3|.|TRBV6-1
CASKRQGENTQYF
>.|TRBJ1-2|.|TRBV6-1
CASSELVGSTNYGYTF
>.|TRBJ1-1|.|TRBV30
CAYRRTKHTEAFF
>.|TRBJ2-1|.|TRBV18
CASSDKQGTEQFF
>.|TRBJ2-3|.|TRBV30
CARTLALGGADTQYF
>.|TRBJ2-3|.|TRBV9
CASRPTLGTSTDTQYF
>.|TRBJ1-1|.|TRBV14
CASSQASTANTEAFF
>.|TRBJ2-3|.|TRBV18
CASSPVGGDTQYF
>.|TRBJ2-5|.|TRBV5-1
CASSVQGGEETQYF
>TRBD1|TRBJ1-2|.|TRBV30
CAWSMGQGTNYGYTF
>.|TRBJ2-5|.|TRBV10-3
CAISESFAGETQYF
>.|TRBJ1-1|.|TRBV27
CASSLLERMNTEAFF
>.|TRBJ2-3|.|TRBV18
CASSPVAGPEDTQYF
>.|TRBJ2-5|few|TRBV6-1
CASSGLGKGGKETQYF
>.|TRBJ2-7|.|TRBV2
CASSQGNLGEQYF
>.|TRBJ2-7|few|TRBV29-1
CSVVEQGRYEQYF
>TRBD1|TRBJ1-2|.|TRBV28
CASSDRAGYGYTF
>.|TRBJ2-3|.|TRBV2
CASKFQNTQYF
>TRBD1|TRBJ2-1|.|TRBV30
CAWSVPGGEQFF
>.|TRBJ2-7|few|TRBV30
CAWSVQLGREYF
>.|TRBJ2-7|.|TRBV25-1
CASSRDGNYEQYF
>.|TRBJ2-3|.|TRBV7-2
CASSPHLRLTGTDTQYF
>.|TRBJ2-5|.|TRBV7-9
CASSLLGETQYF
>TRBD1|TRBJ1-2|few|TRBV29-1
CSVGRTGSGYTF
>TRBD1|TRBJ1-5|.|TRBV4-1
CASSRLGQRNQPQHF
>.|TRBJ2-5|.|TRBV14
CASSPQGETQYF
>.|TRBJ1-5|.|TRBV27
CASGESNQPQHF